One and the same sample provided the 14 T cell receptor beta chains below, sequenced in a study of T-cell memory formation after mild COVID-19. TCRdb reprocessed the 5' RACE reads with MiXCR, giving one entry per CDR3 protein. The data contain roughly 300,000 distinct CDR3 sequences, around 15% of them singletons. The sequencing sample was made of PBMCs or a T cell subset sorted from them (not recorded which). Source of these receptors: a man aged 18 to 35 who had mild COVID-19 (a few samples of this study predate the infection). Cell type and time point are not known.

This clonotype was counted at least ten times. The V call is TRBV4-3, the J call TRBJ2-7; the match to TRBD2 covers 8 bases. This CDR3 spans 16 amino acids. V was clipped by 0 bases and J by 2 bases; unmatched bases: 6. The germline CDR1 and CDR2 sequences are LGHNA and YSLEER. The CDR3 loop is CASSQEVSGGTYEQYF. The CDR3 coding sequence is TGCGCCAGCAGCCAAGAAGTCAGCGGGGGAACCTACGAGCAGTACTTC.

The CDR3 DNA is TGCGCCAGCAGCAGAGGACAGGGCGGAAGCATTCAGTACTTC. As protein: CASSRGQGGSIQYF. The chain is built from TRBV5-1 and TRBJ2-4, with 8 bases that match TRBD1. The CDR3 is 14 amino acids. V shed 4 bases, J shed 9 bases, and the junction held 9 bases outside the gene matches. Germline-derived CDR1 and CDR2 are SGHRS and YFSETQ.

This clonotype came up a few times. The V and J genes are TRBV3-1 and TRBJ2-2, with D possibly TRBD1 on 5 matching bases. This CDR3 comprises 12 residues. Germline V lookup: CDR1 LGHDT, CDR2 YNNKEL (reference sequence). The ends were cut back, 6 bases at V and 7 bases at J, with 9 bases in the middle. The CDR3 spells CASSRQGGELFF. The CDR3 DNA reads TGTGCCAGCAGTCGCCAGGGCGGGGAGCTGTTTTTT.

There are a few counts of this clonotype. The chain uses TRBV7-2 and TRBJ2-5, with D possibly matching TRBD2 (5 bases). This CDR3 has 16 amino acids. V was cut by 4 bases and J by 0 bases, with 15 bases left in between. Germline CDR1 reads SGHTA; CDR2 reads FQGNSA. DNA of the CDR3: TGTGCCAGCAGCTCAGCGTGGAGGTCGTACCAAGAGACCCAGTACTTC. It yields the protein CASSSAWRSYQETQYF.

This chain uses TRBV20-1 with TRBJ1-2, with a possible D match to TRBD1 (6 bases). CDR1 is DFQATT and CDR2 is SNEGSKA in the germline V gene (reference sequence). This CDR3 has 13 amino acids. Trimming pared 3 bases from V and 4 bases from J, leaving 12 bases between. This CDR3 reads CSASIYRAYGYTF. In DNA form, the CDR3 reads TGCAGTGCTAGCATCTACAGGGCCTATGGCTACACCTTC.

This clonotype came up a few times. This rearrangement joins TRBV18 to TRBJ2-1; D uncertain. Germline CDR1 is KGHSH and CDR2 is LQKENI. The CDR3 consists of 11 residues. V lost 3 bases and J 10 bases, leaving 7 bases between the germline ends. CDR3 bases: TGTGCCAGCTCACCGGTGCCGGAGCAGTTCTTC. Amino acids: CASSPVPEQFF. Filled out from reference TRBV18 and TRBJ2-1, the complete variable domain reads NAGVMQNPRHLVRRRGQEARLRCSPMKGHSHVYWYRQLPEEGLKFMVYLQKENIIDESGMPKERFSAEFPKEGPSILRIQQVVRGDSAAYFCASSPVPEQFFGPGTRLTVL.

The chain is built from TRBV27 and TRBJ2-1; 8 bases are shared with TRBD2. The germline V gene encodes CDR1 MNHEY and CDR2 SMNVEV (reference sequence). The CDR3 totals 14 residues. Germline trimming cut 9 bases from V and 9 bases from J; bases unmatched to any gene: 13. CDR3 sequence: CASSRDGGAAEQFF. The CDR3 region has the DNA TGTGCCAGTTCCCGCGACGGGGGGGCCGCTGAGCAGTTCTTC.

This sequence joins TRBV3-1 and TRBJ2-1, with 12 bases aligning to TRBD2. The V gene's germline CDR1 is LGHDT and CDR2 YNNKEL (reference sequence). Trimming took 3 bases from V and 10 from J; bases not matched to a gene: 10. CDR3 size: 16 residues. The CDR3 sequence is CASSHLSGLAGGEQFF. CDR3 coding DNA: TGTGCCAGCAGCCACCTTTCGGGACTAGCGGGTGGAGAGCAGTTCTTC.

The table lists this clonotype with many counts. This CDR3 reads CASRDGTSGLNEQFF. For the CDR3, the DNA is TGCGCCAGCAGGGACGGGACTAGCGGCCTCAATGAGCAGTTCTTC. The chain links TRBV5-1 to TRBJ2-1; 11 positions match TRBD2. The trim removed 5 bases at V and 6 bases at J, leaving 7 bases unmatched. Germline assignment: CDR1 SGHRS and CDR2 YFSETQ. This CDR3 contains 15 residues.

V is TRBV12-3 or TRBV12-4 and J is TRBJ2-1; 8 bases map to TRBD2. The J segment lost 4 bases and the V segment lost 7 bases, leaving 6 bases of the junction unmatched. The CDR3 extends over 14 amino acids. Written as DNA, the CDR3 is TGTGCCAGCACCTCGGGGGGGAATTACAATGAGCAGTTCTTC. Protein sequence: CASTSGGNYNEQFF.

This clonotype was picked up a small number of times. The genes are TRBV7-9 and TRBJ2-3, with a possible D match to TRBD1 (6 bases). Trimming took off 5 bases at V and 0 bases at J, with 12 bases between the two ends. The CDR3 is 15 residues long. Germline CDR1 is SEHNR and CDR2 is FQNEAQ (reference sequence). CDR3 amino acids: CASSGRQVSTDTQYF. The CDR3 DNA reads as TGTGCCAGCAGCGGTCGACAGGTTAGCACAGATACGCAGTATTTT.

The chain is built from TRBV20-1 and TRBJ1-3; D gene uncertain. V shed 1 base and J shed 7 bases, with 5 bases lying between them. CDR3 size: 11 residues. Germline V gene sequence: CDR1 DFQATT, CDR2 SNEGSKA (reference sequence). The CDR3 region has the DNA TGCAGTGCTAGAGTACTGAACACCATATATTTT. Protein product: CSARVLNTIYF.

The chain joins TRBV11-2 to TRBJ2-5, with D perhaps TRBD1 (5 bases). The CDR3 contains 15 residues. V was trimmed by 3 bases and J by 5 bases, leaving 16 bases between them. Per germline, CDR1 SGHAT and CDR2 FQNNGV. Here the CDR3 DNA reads TGTGCCAGCAGCTTCAACCTAGATAACAGGGAGACCCAGTACTTC. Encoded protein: CASSFNLDNRETQYF.

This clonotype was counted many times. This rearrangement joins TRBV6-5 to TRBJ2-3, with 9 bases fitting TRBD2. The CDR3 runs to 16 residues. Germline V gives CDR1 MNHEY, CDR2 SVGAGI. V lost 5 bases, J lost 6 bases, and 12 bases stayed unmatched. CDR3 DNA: TGTGCCAGCAGTAACTTCCGCGGGGGGGGTTTGGATACGCAGTATTTT. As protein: CASSNFRGGGLDTQYF.